This T cell receptor (beta chain) was sequenced in a study of persistence of HIV-infected CD4 T cells. The stimulus was lysate of CMV-infected fibroblasts, 9 to 10 ug/mL. CD40L-negative CD69-negative CD45RO-high memory CD4+ T cells were sorted as populations depleted of antigen-responding cells. Inclusion required CMV-positive serology and CD4+ counts above 400 cells/uL. There are a few counts of this clone. Its antigen is still unknown. This CDR3 comprises 17 residues. CDR1 is SGHDN, CDR2 FVKESK, per germline. V trimming: 2 bases; J trimming: 3 bases; junction bases outside the gene matches: 8. The libraries were made with immunoSEQ version 4 in survey mode. Sequencing was performed with immunoSEQ multiplex PCR; in TCRdb, only in-frame clones are kept and a portion is missing. The sample shows approximately 30,000 clones, more than 75% of them seen only once.

The origin of this receptor is an adult man with HIV who was CMV-seropositive. The input for sequencing was CD4+ T cells sorted from PBMCs after roughly 18-hour stimulation, taken from a patient who received antiretroviral therapy. The gene calls are TRBV14 and TRBJ2-4; 9 bases match TRBD1. This chain's CDR3 is CASSQTGGNGGKNIQYF. The CDR3 nucleotides are TGTGCCAGCAGCCAAACAGGGGGCAATGGGGGCAAAAACATTCAGTACTTC.